The 6 T cell receptor beta chains presented below share a single source sample, sequenced in a study of neurological immune-mediated disorders. Via MiXCR, TCRdb re-called the 5' RACE reads, giving one row per CDR3 protein. The sample records roughly 70,000 distinct CDR3 sequences, 3.9% being singletons. The sample taken for sequencing was PBMCs. These receptors were taken from a young man with multiple sclerosis.

Note on this clonotype: A much larger clone lies a single base off, so this may be a read error. V usage is TRBV12-3 or TRBV12-4 and J usage is TRBJ2-3; 13 bases align to TRBD2. CDR3 size: 17 residues. The CDR3 sequence: CASSEPRLAGGPYTKYF. The CDR3 nucleotides read TGTGCCAGCAGTGAACCCCGACTAGCGGGGGGTCCGTATACGAAGTATTTT.

At least ten counts were recorded for this clonotype. The V gene is TRBV29-1, the J gene TRBJ2-2; no definite D call. The CDR3 has 15 residues. Germline CDR1 reads SQVTM; CDR2 reads ANQGSEA. V was cut by 2 bases and J by 1 base, with 11 bases left in between. This CDR3 is CSVEKFGQNTGELFF. In DNA form, the CDR3 reads TGCAGCGTTGAAAAGTTCGGGCAGAACACCGGGGAGCTGTTTTTT.

The chain employs TRBV9 and TRBJ2-3, with D tentatively TRBD1 (7 bases). This CDR3 has 16 residues. Germline assignment: CDR1 SGDLS and CDR2 YYNGEE. The V end lost 4 bases, the J end lost 2 bases, and 17 bases lay between the germline ends. DNA of the CDR3: TGTGCCAGCAGCCACCCCTCGGAGGGGGCCACAGATACGCAGTATTTT. It encodes CASSHPSEGATDTQYF.

This clonotype was recorded many times. V and J are TRBV19 and TRBJ2-7; D gene unclear. V lost 5 bases, J lost 0 bases, and 11 bases lay in between. CDR1 is LNHDA and CDR2 is SQIVND in the germline V gene (reference sequence). The CDR3 is made up of 14 amino acids. CDR3 DNA sequence: TGTGCCAGTAGTCCCGAACCACTCTCCTACGAGCAGTACTTC. This sequence encodes CASSPEPLSYEQYF.

Many counts were recorded for this clonotype. The V gene is TRBV5-1, the J gene TRBJ2-1; 7 bases map to TRBD1. Germline CDR1 and CDR2: SGHRS and YFSETQ. V was pared by 0 bases and J by 7 bases, with 1 base of the junction left unmatched. CDR3 size: 13 residues. DNA for the CDR3: TGCGCCAGCAGCTTGGGCAGGGGGAATGAGCAGTTCTTC. Encoded protein: CASSLGRGNEQFF.

In the case of this clonotype: This may be a read error, as it is one base from a much larger clone. V is TRBV10-2 and J is TRBJ2-5; the D gene is possibly TRBD2 (6 bases). The CDR3 covers 15 residues. The germline V and J ends were trimmed by 4 bases and 0 bases, with 12 bases remaining between them. Germline lookup yields CDR1 WSHSY and CDR2 SAAADI. This CDR3 is CASSAWGDYQETQYF. In nucleotides, the CDR3 is TGCGCCAGCAGTGCGTGGGGGGACTACCAAGAGACCCAGTACTTC.